This TCR beta chain was sequenced in a study of T cell repertoires in cytomegalovirus infection. Whole-study context: Recently identified HLA-C-restricted CMV epitopes were among the peptides used. Study-level findings and limits: The study found HLA-C-restricted CMV-specific TCR beta clonotypes dominating the ex vivo response.

V dropped 2 bases and J dropped 0 bases, with 17 bases sitting between them. In germline, CDR1 is DFQATT, CDR2 SNEGSKA (reference sequence). The CDR3 loop spans 17 amino acids. TCRdb ran MiXCR on the reads and lists one entry per CDR3 protein. The sample lists 750,000 to 900,000 distinct CDR3 sequences, about 28% occurring once. Of note for this clonotype: Its antigen is still unknown.

V is TRBV20-1 and J is TRBJ1-5; D may be TRBD1 (5 bases). The clonotype was recovered from a human donor in good health (CMV status not recorded). Some clones in this sample may be carry-over from other donors' samples. The sample in question was cultured CD8+ T cells from PBMCs, obtained from culture after CMV antigen stimulation. The CDR3 is CSARSRATQYSNQPQHF. Written as DNA, the CDR3 is TGCAGTGCTAGATCCAGGGCCACACAATATAGCAATCAGCCCCAGCATTTT.